A selection of T cell receptor beta chains follows, all from one sample in a study of blood T cell repertoires in COVID-19. The method was immunoSEQ multiplex PCR; TCRdb's version includes in-frame clones alone and lacks a portion of them. The sample has a few hundred thousand clones, 87% seen once. Input material: peripheral blood. The receptors come from a young man with active or convalescent COVID-19. Each CDR3 is given with its conserved first and last residue. Fields, in order: clone size, D gene, V gene, J gene, CDR3 protein, CDR3 DNA. A D gene is named only where the DNA matches it firmly. Rows may omit the clone size; those that give it use once, few, many or a size class.

>NA|TRBD2|TRBV4-1|TRBJ2-5
CASSPGLAGLLYQETQYF
TGCGCCAGCAGCCCGGGACTAGCGGGGCTCCTGTACCAAGAGACCCAGTACTTC
>NA|NA|TRBV5-6|TRBJ1-1
CASSLTGTEAFF
TGTGCCAGCAGTCTTACAGGGACTGAAGCTTTCTTT
>NA|NA|TRBV29-1|TRBJ1-2
CSVGGYGGYGYTF
TGCAGCGTTGGCGGGTATGGAGGCTATGGCTACACCTTC
>NA|TRBD2|TRBV7-2|TRBJ2-7
CASSLGYSGGYEQYF
TGTGCCAGCAGCTTAGGTTATAGCGGGGGGTACGAGCAGTACTTC
>NA|TRBD2|TRBV27|TRBJ2-4
CASSSRGDGKGAKNIQYF
TGTGCCAGCAGCTCCCGGGGGGATGGAAAGGGGGCCAAAAACATTCAGTACTTC
>NA|TRBD1|TRBV6-5|TRBJ1-1
CASSYYTGERTEAFF
TGTGCCAGCAGTTACTACACAGGGGAAAGGACTGAAGCTTTCTTT
>NA|NA|TRBV19|TRBJ1-1
CASSTPGTSTTRSTFF
TGTGCCAGTAGTACGCCCGGGACTTCGACGACTAGGAGTACTTTCTTT
>NA|NA|TRBV27|TRBJ2-6
CASSFTVRVSSGANVLTF
TGTGCCAGCAGTTTTACCGTCAGGGTCAGCTCTGGGGCCAACGTCCTGACTTTC
>NA|NA|TRBV6-2/TRBV6-3|TRBJ1-3
CASSLTGNTIYF
TGTGCCAGCAGCTTAACAGGAAACACCATATATTTT
>once|NA|TRBV28|TRBJ2-7
CASPTPLVSYEQYF
TGTGCCAGCCCTACCCCGTTGGTTTCCTACGAGCAGTACTTC
>NA|TRBD2|TRBV19|TRBJ2-3
CASSTTSGGARTQYF
TGTGCCAGTAGTACGACTAGCGGGGGGGCTCGTACGCAGTATTTT
>NA|TRBD2|TRBV29-1|TRBJ2-1
CSVEGLAESSYNEQFF
TGCAGCGTTGAAGGGCTAGCGGAAAGCTCCTACAATGAGCAGTTCTTC
>NA|NA|TRBV7-2|TRBJ2-7
CASSFQGQASYEQYF
TGTGCCAGCAGCTTCCAGGGACAAGCCTCCTACGAGCAGTACTTC
>NA|NA|TRBV7-9|TRBJ1-4
CASSLAQGRVNEKLFF
TGTGCCAGCAGCTTAGCGCAGGGAAGGGTAAATGAAAAACTGTTTTTT
>NA|TRBD2|TRBV4-1|TRBJ2-1
CASSQVTTSGAHGNEQFF
TGCGCCAGCAGCCAGGTTACGACTAGCGGGGCCCATGGCAATGAGCAGTTCTTC
>NA|NA|TRBV7-2|TRBJ1-2
CASALGGGSRGYTF
TGTGCCAGCGCCCTGGGGGGGGGCTCAAGAGGCTACACCTTC
>NA|TRBD1|TRBV7-8|TRBJ1-2
CASSLVAQGAQGGYTF
TGTGCCAGCAGCTTAGTGGCCCAGGGGGCGCAGGGTGGCTACACCTTC
>NA|NA|TRBV28|TRBJ1-1
CASSLRGARTEAFF
TGTGCCAGCAGTTTACGGGGGGCGCGCACTGAAGCTTTCTTT
>NA|NA|TRBV4-3|TRBJ1-6
CASSRSESSYNSPLHF
TGCGCCAGCAGCCGGTCGGAGAGCTCCTATAATTCACCCCTCCACTTT
>NA|TRBD1|TRBV5-6|TRBJ2-7
CASSLQGSLPEQYF
TGTGCCAGCAGCCTACAGGGGTCCCTCCCCGAGCAGTACTTC
>NA|NA|TRBV7-6|TRBJ2-2
CASRVSSAGELFF
TGTGCCAGCAGGGTCAGTTCCGCCGGGGAGCTGTTTTTT
>NA|TRBD2|TRBV3-1/TRBV3-2|TRBJ2-5
CASSRLQRRLAGEIQYF
TGTGCCAGCAGCCGCCTTCAACGCAGACTAGCGGGAGAGATACAGTACTTC